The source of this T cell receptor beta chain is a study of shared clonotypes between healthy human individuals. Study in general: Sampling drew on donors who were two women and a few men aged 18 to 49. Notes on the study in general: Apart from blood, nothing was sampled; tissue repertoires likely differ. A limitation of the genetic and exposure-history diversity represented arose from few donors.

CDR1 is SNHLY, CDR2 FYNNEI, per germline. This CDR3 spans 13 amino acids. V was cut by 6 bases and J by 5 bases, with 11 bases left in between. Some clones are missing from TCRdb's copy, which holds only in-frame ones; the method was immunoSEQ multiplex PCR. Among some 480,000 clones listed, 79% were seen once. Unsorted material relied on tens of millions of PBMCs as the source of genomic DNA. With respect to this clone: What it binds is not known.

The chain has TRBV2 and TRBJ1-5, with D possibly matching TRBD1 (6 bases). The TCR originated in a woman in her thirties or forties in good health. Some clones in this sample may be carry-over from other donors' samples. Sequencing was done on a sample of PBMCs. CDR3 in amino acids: CASRGDTYQPQHF. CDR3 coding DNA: TGTGCCAGCAGGGGGGACACCTATCAGCCCCAGCATTTT.